These T cell receptor beta chains were read from a single sample in a study of blood T cell repertoires in COVID-19. Method: immunoSEQ multiplex PCR; TCRdb's copy keeps in-frame clones and lacks some. The sample has 85,000 to 130,000 clones, 85% to 90% seen once. The sequenced sample was peripheral blood. These receptors were taken from a man aged 50 to 59 with acute or convalescent COVID-19. CDR3s include the opening cysteine and the closing phenylalanine or tryptophan. The order of the fields is clone size, D gene, J gene, V gene, CDR3 protein, CDR3 DNA. A D gene is named only where the DNA matches it firmly. Clone size is not always given. Where it is, it says once, few, many or a class for expanded clones.

>.|.|TRBJ2-2|TRBV3-1/TRBV3-2
CASSPPRVLDTGELFF
TGTGCCAGCAGCCCGCCCAGGGTTTTGGACACCGGGGAGCTGTTTTTT
>.|TRBD2|TRBJ2-3|TRBV7-9
CASRISGSPDTQYF
TGTGCCAGCAGAATTAGCGGGAGCCCAGATACGCAGTATTTT
>.|TRBD1|TRBJ2-3|TRBV24-1
CATSDRQGEADTQYF
TGTGCCACCAGTGATCGACAGGGGGAGGCAGATACGCAGTATTTT
>.|.|TRBJ1-2|TRBV28
CASRLGAAYGYTF
TGTGCCAGCAGACTTGGGGCGGCCTATGGCTACACCTTC
>.|.|TRBJ2-7|TRBV29-1
CSGVGVSSYEQYF
TGCAGCGGGGTCGGGGTTAGCTCCTACGAGCAGTACTTC
>.|.|TRBJ2-1|TRBV14
CASSQDSGSSYNEQFF
TGTGCCAGCAGCCAGGATAGCGGTAGCTCCTACAATGAGCAGTTCTTC
>.|TRBD2|TRBJ2-1|TRBV27
CASSRRAGVNEQFF
TGTGCCAGCAGTCGCCGAGCGGGGGTCAATGAGCAGTTCTTC
>.|.|TRBJ2-3|TRBV5-1
CASSLQGSMTDTQYF
TGCGCCAGCAGCTTGCAGGGAAGTATGACAGATACGCAGTATTTT
>.|TRBD1|TRBJ1-1|TRBV10-1
CASSGQGTTEAFF
TGCGCCAGCAGCGGACAGGGGACCACTGAAGCTTTCTTT
>.|.|TRBJ2-3|TRBV2
CEWRDTDTQYF
TGTGAGTGGCGGGATACAGATACGCAGTATTTT
>few|TRBD2|TRBJ2-2|TRBV24-1
CATGGSGSSGELFF
TGTGCCACCGGGGGTAGCGGGAGTTCCGGGGAGCTGTTTTTT
>once|TRBD1|TRBJ1-4|TRBV19
CATKTGGARVNEKLFF
TGTGCCACCAAAACAGGGGGCGCAAGGGTTAATGAAAAACTGTTTTTT
>once|.|TRBJ2-7|TRBV7-2
CASSLTGTYEQYF
TGTGCCAGCAGCTTAACGGGGACCTACGAGCAGTACTTC
>.|.|TRBJ2-3|TRBV9
CASSVLAGSSTDTQYF
TGTGCCAGCAGCGTCTTAGCTGGATCTAGCACAGATACGCAGTATTTT
>.|TRBD2|TRBJ2-7|TRBV11-1
CASSPNGLAASYEQYF
TGTGCCAGCAGTCCCAATGGACTAGCGGCTTCCTACGAGCAGTACTTC
>.|TRBD1|TRBJ2-5|TRBV5-1
CASRGQGAGETQYF
TGCGCCAGCCGAGGACAGGGGGCGGGGGAGACCCAGTACTTC
>.|.|TRBJ2-3|TRBV7-8
CASSYRSSDTQYF
TGTGCCAGCAGCTACAGGTCCTCGGATACGCAGTATTTT
>.|TRBD1|TRBJ2-5|TRBV24-1
CATSDRQGAKETQYF
TGTGCCACCAGTGATCGACAGGGGGCAAAGGAGACCCAGTACTTC
>.|.|TRBJ2-2|TRBV21-1
CASSSGGWTSGNAGELFF
TGTGCCAGCAGCTCCGGGGGGTGGACTAGCGGGAACGCCGGGGAGCTGTTTTTT
>.|TRBD1|TRBJ1-5|TRBV10-2
CASSQGQGSNQPQHF
TGCGCCAGCAGCCAGGGACAGGGCAGCAATCAGCCCCAGCATTTT
>few|TRBD1|TRBJ2-1|TRBV5-4
CASSGRDSNEQFF
TGTGCCAGCAGCGGCCGGGACAGCAATGAGCAGTTCTTC
>.|TRBD2|TRBJ2-2|TRBV11-3
CASDWGGASNAGELFF
TGTGCCAGCGACTGGGGGGGAGCAAGTAACGCCGGGGAGCTGTTTTTT
>.|.|TRBJ2-7|TRBV27
CASSSSGEQYF
TGTGCCAGCAGTTCCTCGGGCGAGCAGTACTTC
>once|.|TRBJ2-5|TRBV25-1
CASSGRSETQYF
TGTGCCAGCAGTGGGAGGTCGGAGACCCAGTACTTC
>.|TRBD1|TRBJ2-2|TRBV6-6
CASRATGGTGELFF
TGTGCCAGCAGGGCCACAGGGGGCACCGGGGAGCTGTTTTTT
>.|.|TRBJ2-7|TRBV3-1/TRBV3-2
CASSLNLGALSYEQYF
TGTGCCAGCAGCCTCAACCTTGGGGCCCTCTCCTACGAGCAGTACTTC
>.|.|TRBJ2-1|TRBV10-1
CASSVSTHNEQFF
TGCGCCAGCAGTGTATCTACCCACAATGAGCAGTTCTTC
>.|.|TRBJ1-3|TRBV27
CASSPTRGSGNTIYF
TGTGCCAGCAGTCCTACCAGGGGCTCTGGAAACACCATATATTTT